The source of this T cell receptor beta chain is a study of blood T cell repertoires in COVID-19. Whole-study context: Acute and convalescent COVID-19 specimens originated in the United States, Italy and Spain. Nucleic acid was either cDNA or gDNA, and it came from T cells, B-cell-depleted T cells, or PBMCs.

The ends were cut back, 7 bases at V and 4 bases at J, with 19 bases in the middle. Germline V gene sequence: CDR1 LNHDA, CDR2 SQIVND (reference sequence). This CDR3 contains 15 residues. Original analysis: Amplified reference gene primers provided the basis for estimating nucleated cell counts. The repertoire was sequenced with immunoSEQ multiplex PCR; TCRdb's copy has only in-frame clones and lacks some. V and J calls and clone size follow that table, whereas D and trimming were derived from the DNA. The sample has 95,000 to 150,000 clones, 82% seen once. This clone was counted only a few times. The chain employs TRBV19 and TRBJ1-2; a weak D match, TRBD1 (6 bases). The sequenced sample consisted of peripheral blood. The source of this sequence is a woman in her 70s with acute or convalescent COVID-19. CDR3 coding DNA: TGTGCCAGTAAGGGGGGGGCAGGCGGGAGCTATGGCTACACCTTC. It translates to CASKGGAGGSYGYTF.